The rows below give T cell receptor beta chains drawn from one sample of a study of regulatory dendritic cells for organ transplantation. Repertoires were generated with immunoSEQ multiplex PCR, while TCRdb's copy carries only in-frame clones and drops some. The table has 20,000 to 25,000 clones, around two thirds seen once. Sequencing input: memory CD4+ T cells from blood. These TCRs come from a human donor in good health. CDR3s include the opening cysteine and the closing phenylalanine or tryptophan. Each record gives: CDR3 protein, CDR3 DNA, D gene, J gene, CDR3 length, clone size, V gene. The D gene is left open where the match is weak. Some rows mark clone size as missing; the rest say once, few, many or name a class of expanded clone.

CASSPGAGYTF,TGTGCCAGCAGCCCAGGGGCAGGCTACACCTTC,NA,TRBJ1-2,11,NA,TRBV6-1
CASSPSGLNEQFF,TGTGCCAGCTCACCGTCAGGCCTCAATGAGCAGTTCTTC,NA,TRBJ2-1,13,NA,TRBV18
CASSSNRGGEQYF,TGTGCCAGCAGCTCCAACAGGGGTGGGGAGCAGTACTTC,TRBD1,TRBJ2-7,13,few,TRBV11-3
CASTSESGGFNEQFF,TGTGCCAGCACTTCGGAAAGCGGGGGTTTCAATGAGCAGTTCTTC,TRBD2,TRBJ2-1,15,NA,TRBV6-4
CASSLVTVEQYF,TGTGCCAGCAGCTTAGTTACGGTCGAGCAGTACTTC,NA,TRBJ2-7,12,NA,TRBV11-1
CASSFSTGGNTGELFF,TGCGCCAGCAGCTTCTCGACGGGGGGGAACACCGGGGAGCTGTTTTTT,TRBD2,TRBJ2-2,16,NA,TRBV5-1
CASSRGQGAVEQFF,TGTGCCAGCAGCCGCGGACAGGGGGCGGTTGAGCAGTTCTTC,TRBD1,TRBJ2-1,14,NA,TRBV6-4
CASRPDRANTEAFF,TGTGCCAGCAGGCCGGACAGGGCGAACACTGAAGCTTTCTTT,TRBD1,TRBJ1-1,14,NA,TRBV5-5
CASSQETTGNTGELFF,TGTGCCAGCAGCCAAGAAACTACAGGGAACACCGGGGAGCTGTTTTTT,NA,TRBJ2-2,16,few,TRBV4-2
CASSSSGANTGELFF,TGTGCCAGTAGTTCTAGCGGGGCGAACACCGGGGAGCTGTTTTTT,TRBD2,TRBJ2-2,15,NA,TRBV19
CASRDRGQGAYEQYF,TGTGCCAGCAGGGATCGGGGACAGGGGGCCTACGAGCAGTACTTC,TRBD1,TRBJ2-7,15,few,TRBV2
CASGLSRDLGNIQYF,TGTGCTAGTGGTTTGTCGCGGGATTTGGGGAACATTCAGTACTTC,NA,TRBJ2-4,15,NA,TRBV12-5
CASSGTGGNQPQHF,TGTGCCAGCAGCGGGACAGGGGGCAATCAGCCCCAGCATTTT,TRBD1,TRBJ1-5,14,NA,TRBV7-9
CASGRGYGYTF,TGTGCCAGTGGACGGGGCTATGGCTACACCTTC,NA,TRBJ1-2,11,NA,TRBV19
CASSYSVEGAVYGYTF,TGTGCCAGCAGTTACTCGGTAGAAGGGGCGGTCTATGGCTACACCTTC,NA,TRBJ1-2,16,NA,TRBV6-6
CASSWQGGPGTEAFF,TGTGCCAGCAGTTGGCAGGGGGGCCCGGGAACTGAAGCTTTCTTT,TRBD1,TRBJ1-1,15,once,TRBV6-6
CASSRSGERGNSPLHF,TGTGCCAGCAGTCGATCGGGGGAGCGAGGTAATTCACCCCTCCACTTT,NA,TRBJ1-6,16,few,TRBV7-2
CASSFGTANTGELFF,TGTGCCAGCAGCTTCGGGACAGCGAACACCGGGGAGCTGTTTTTT,TRBD1,TRBJ2-2,15,once,TRBV7-2
CASNTGRDTNWDGYTF,TGTGCCAGCAATACAGGGAGGGACACCAATTGGGATGGCTACACCTTC,NA,TRBJ1-2,16,NA,TRBV7-9
CASSFGQYGEQFF,TGTGCCAGCAGCTTCGGACAATATGGTGAGCAGTTCTTC,NA,TRBJ2-1,13,NA,TRBV7-2
CSVARVDEQFF,TGCAGCGTTGCCAGGGTAGATGAGCAGTTCTTC,NA,TRBJ2-1,11,NA,TRBV29-1
CASTLSDRVGNEKLFF,TGCGCCAGCACCCTCTCCGACAGGGTGGGAAATGAAAAACTGTTTTTT,TRBD1,TRBJ1-4,16,NA,TRBV4-1
CASRKPGTTYGYTF,TGTGCCAGCAGAAAGCCCGGGACAACTTATGGCTACACCTTC,NA,TRBJ1-2,14,NA,TRBV6-5
CASSMRQGPGAQHF,TGTGCCAGTAGTATGCGGCAGGGTCCAGGGGCCCAGCATTTT,NA,TRBJ1-5,14,NA,TRBV19
CASSQDKRAGRWLF,TGCGCCAGCAGCCAAGATAAAAGGGCGGGGAGGTGGCTCTTT,NA,TRBJ1-1,14,few,TRBV4-1
CASSYYAGTSTYEQYF,TGTGCCAGCAGCTATTACGCCGGGACTAGCACCTACGAGCAGTACTTC,TRBD2,TRBJ2-7,16,NA,TRBV5-4
CASSLVGQGMGTGELFF,TGTGCCAGCAGCTTAGTTGGGCAGGGCATGGGCACCGGGGAGCTGTTTTTT,NA,TRBJ2-2,17,few,TRBV7-6
CASSTPSYYQSQHF,TGTGCCAGCAGCACACCATCTTACTATCAATCCCAGCATTTT,NA,TRBJ1-5,14,once,TRBV6-5
CASSLEGTSGGGDTQYF,TGTGCCAGCAGCTTAGAGGGGACTAGCGGGGGGGGAGATACGCAGTATTTT,TRBD2,TRBJ2-3,17,NA,TRBV7-2
CASSHRSRGMHEQYF,TGCGCCAGCAGTCATAGGTCCAGGGGTATGCACGAGCAGTACTTC,NA,TRBJ2-7,15,NA,TRBV23-1
CASSLRQGVGEQFF,TGCGCCAGCAGCTTACGACAGGGGGTAGGTGAGCAGTTCTTC,TRBD1,TRBJ2-1,14,NA,TRBV4-1
CASSLEALAAQIF,TGTGCCAGCAGCTTAGAAGCGCTAGCGGCGCAAATCTTC,TRBD2,TRBJ2-1,13,NA,TRBV11-2
CASTLEVFSEQFF,TGTGCCAGCACCCTAGAGGTTTTTAGCGAGCAGTTCTTC,NA,TRBJ2-1,13,NA,TRBV5-4
CASSLGTSGLSQETQYF,TGCGCCAGCAGCTTAGGGACTAGCGGGCTTAGCCAAGAGACCCAGTACTTC,TRBD2,TRBJ2-5,17,NA,TRBV5-1
CASSLLAGGAETQYF,TGTGCCAGCAGCCTACTAGCGGGGGGGGCAGAGACCCAGTACTTC,TRBD2,TRBJ2-5,15,NA,TRBV7-8
CASSTTGGPETQYF,TGTGCCAGCAGCACAACAGGGGGTCCAGAGACCCAGTACTTC,TRBD1,TRBJ2-5,14,NA,TRBV11-3